This T cell receptor beta chain was documented in a study of cytomegalovirus exposure and HLA in healthy donors. Study results and limitations: Most TCR beta V segments were productive about 87% or about 30% of the time in an earlier analysis. Evidence from a later analysis indicated that most CMV-associated TCR beta chains looked HLA-restricted. Clonal expansion was found to be greater in HLA-associated TCR beta chains than in equally common others in a later analysis. Analyzed later, association rates of TCRs varied across HLA loci, with DRB1 most and HLA-C fewest.

The V end lost 6 bases, the J end lost 10 bases, and 15 bases lay between the germline ends. This CDR3 contains 12 residues. CDR1 is MNHEY, CDR2 SMNVEV, per germline (reference sequence). Points on this clone: Its target is not known.

Use of 60 Vbeta and 13 Jbeta primers characterized the PCR. The data were produced by immunoSEQ multiplex PCR, yet TCRdb's version contains in-frame clones alone and is incomplete. The data contain about 160,000 clones, approximately 81% of them singletons. The J gene is TRBJ1-1, the V gene TRBV27; maybe TRBD1 (5 bases). The TCR was taken from a female donor in good health and CMV-seronegative. The specimen sequenced was PBMCs. CDR3 coding DNA: TGTGCCAGCAGGATAGGGCAGGGTAGAGCTTTCTTT. Protein product: CASRIGQGRAFF.